This is a list of T cell receptor beta chains from one sample in a study of low-dose radiotherapy and immunotherapy resistance in tumors. Via MiXCR, TCRdb re-called the reads, giving one row per CDR3 protein. The repertoire holds under 60,000 distinct CDR3 sequences, with approximately 33% as singletons. The source was PBMCs, collected after low-dose radiotherapy plus immunotherapy. These receptors were collected from a male donor with rectosigmoid adenocarcinoma. The CDR3 runs from the conserved cysteine through the conserved F or W. The order of the fields is V gene, D gene, J gene, clone size, CDR3 protein, CDR3 DNA. The D gene is left open where the match is weak. Clone sizes are given selectively: once, few, many, or a class where the clone is expanded.

TRBV20-1	TRBD2	TRBJ2-7	many	CSARDSGRIYEQYF	TGCAGTGCTAGAGACAGCGGGAGGATTTACGAGCAGTACTTC
TRBV5-1	TRBD2	TRBJ2-1	many	CASSDRGGSSYNEQFF	TGCGCCAGCAGCGACCGCGGGGGGAGCTCCTACAATGAGCAGTTCTTC
TRBV6-8	-	TRBJ1-3	few	CASSYSGSKTSGNTIYF	TGTGCCAGCAGTTACTCGGGAAGCAAAACCTCTGGAAACACCATATATTTT
TRBV12-3/TRBV12-4	-	TRBJ1-4	many	CASSSNNEKLFF	TGTGCCAGCAGTTCGAATAATGAAAAACTGTTTTTT
TRBV28	-	TRBJ2-1	many	CASKGTGSFTYNEQFF	TGTGCCAGCAAAGGTACAGGGAGCTTTACCTACAATGAGCAGTTCTTC
TRBV7-9	-	TRBJ2-3	many	CASSPLLTTGTQYF	TGTGCCAGCAGCCCCCTGCTAACGACGGGTACGCAGTATTTT
TRBV19	-	TRBJ1-2	-	CASSNPARSYYGYTF	TGTGCCAGTAGTAACCCAGCCCGGAGCTACTATGGCTACACCTTC
TRBV21-1	-	TRBJ2-1	-	CASSNIVPNEQFF	TGTGCCAGCAGCAACATAGTTCCCAATGAGCAGTTCTTC
TRBV20-1	-	TRBJ2-7	many	CSAQEASGGSYEQYF	TGCAGTGCCCAGGAGGCGAGCGGCGGATCCTACGAGCAGTACTTC
TRBV20-1	TRBD1	TRBJ1-6	many	CSASTGDGSPLHF	TGCAGTGCTTCGACAGGGGATGGGTCACCCCTCCACTTT
TRBV10-2	TRBD1	TRBJ2-2	-	CASRMSITGDGELFF	TGCGCCAGCCGAATGAGCATAACAGGGGACGGGGAGCTGTTTTTT
TRBV6-2/TRBV6-3	TRBD1	TRBJ2-7	many	CASSIDRGLDEQYF	TGTGCCAGCAGTATAGACAGGGGGCTCGACGAGCAGTACTTC
TRBV18	TRBD1	TRBJ1-1	many	CASSTGESTEAFF	TGTGCCAGCTCCACAGGGGAGTCCACTGAAGCTTTCTTT
TRBV28	-	TRBJ1-1	many	CASSFRNTEAFF	TGTGCCAGCAGTTTTAGGAACACTGAAGCTTTCTTT
TRBV25-1	-	TRBJ1-2	many	CASSDLGASGYTF	TGTGCCAGCAGTGATTTGGGGGCTAGTGGCTACACCTTC
TRBV5-1	-	TRBJ2-7	many	CASSFGQAYEQYF	TGCGCCAGCAGCTTCGGGCAGGCCTACGAGCAGTACTTC